The 19 T cell receptor beta chains below were found in one sample sequenced in a study of a mutant IDH1 vaccine in newly diagnosed glioma. Sequencing was performed with immunoSEQ multiplex PCR; in TCRdb, only in-frame clones are kept and a portion is missing. The repertoire holds approximately 36,000 clones, with 75% to 85% as singletons. Time point specified: week 11, during vaccination. Each dose of the vaccine consisted of 300 ug of mutant IDH1 20-mer peptide, with topical imiquimod. Antigens for these TCRs are unknown. This specimen was peripheral blood mononuclear cells (PBMCs), taken from a glioma patient whose treatment included an IDH1 peptide vaccine. The receptors shown here come from a woman between 25 and 40 years old with glioma. Some clones in this sample may be carry-over from other donors' samples.

V and J are TRBV27 and TRBJ2-1; 13 bases agree with TRBD2. This CDR3 region has 16 residues. J was trimmed by 9 bases and V by 5 bases; bases with no gene match: 10. The germline gives CDR1 MNHEY, CDR2 SMNVEV (reference sequence). CDR3 nucleotide sequence: TGTGCCAGCAGTCCGAAGGGACTAGCGGGACGCGGTGAGCAGTTCTTC. Residues: CASSPKGLAGRGEQFF.

The rearrangement uses TRBV30 and TRBJ2-1; D is unclear. Deletions cut 1 base from V and 10 bases from J, with 11 bases between. Germline values: CDR1 GTSNPN, CDR2 SVGIG (reference sequence). CDR3 length: 12 residues. The CDR3 nucleotides are TGTGCCTGGAGTGCGGATAGGGCGGAGCAGTTCTTC. Protein sequence: CAWSADRAEQFF.

The genes are TRBV18 and TRBJ2-7; 14 bases match TRBD2. The germline V gene has CDR1 KGHSH and CDR2 LQKENI. The CDR3 covers 17 residues. V trimming: 3 bases; J trimming: 6 bases; junction bases outside the gene matches: 10. The CDR3 here is CASSPFGLAGGTGEQYF. CDR3 nucleotide sequence: TGTGCCAGCTCACCCTTCGGACTAGCGGGAGGAACAGGCGAGCAGTACTTC.

The genes are TRBV7-8 and TRBJ2-7; tentatively, D is TRBD1 (6 bases). Germline loops: CDR1 SGHVS, CDR2 FQNEAQ. V lost 3 bases, J lost 2 bases, and 11 bases lay in between. This CDR3 is 14 amino acids long. The CDR3 protein is CASSFHRVAYEQYF. In nucleotides, the CDR3 is TGTGCCAGCAGCTTTCACAGGGTGGCCTACGAGCAGTACTTC.

The chain joins TRBV9 to TRBJ2-5; a weak D match, TRBD2 (7 bases). The germline V and J ends were trimmed by 3 bases and 5 bases, with 17 bases remaining between them. The CDR3 runs 15 residues. CDR1 is SGDLS, CDR2 YYNGEE, per germline. The CDR3 here is CASSARGGGQETQYF. The CDR3 bases are TGTGCCAGCAGCGCCCGAGGGGGGGGGCAGGAGACCCAGTACTTC. The complete variable domain, with remaining parts taken from reference TRBV9 and TRBJ2-5, reads DSGVTQTPKHLITATGQRVTLRCSPRSGDLSVYWYQQSLDQGLQFLIQYYNGEERAKGNILERFSAQQFPDLHSELNLSSLELGDSALYFCASSARGGGQETQYFGPGTRLLVL.

The chain combines TRBV6-5 with TRBJ2-7; D is perhaps TRBD1 (7 bases). The CDR3 consists of 14 residues. V lost 9 bases to trimming and J lost 0 bases, with 15 bases between them. CDR1 is MNHEY, CDR2 SVGAGI, per germline. Written as DNA, the CDR3 is TGTGCCAGTGGGACAGCGGGTAACTCCTACGAGCAGTACTTC. It is translated as CASGTAGNSYEQYF.

CDR3 protein: CSVESYYSYNEQFF. The CDR3 DNA reads as TGCAGCGTTGAAAGCTACTACTCCTACAATGAGCAGTTCTTC. The V call is TRBV29-1, the J call TRBJ2-1, with D hard to call. This CDR3 region has 14 residues. Germline CDR1 is SQVTM and CDR2 is ANQGSEA. The ends were cut back, 2 bases at V and 0 bases at J, with 8 bases in the middle.

The rearrangement uses TRBV6-1 and TRBJ1-1; the D gene is possibly TRBD1 (6 bases). From germline, CDR1 is MNHNS and CDR2 SASEGT. The CDR3 totals 14 residues. V lost 2 bases, J lost 1 base, and 8 bases lay in between. The CDR3 DNA reads as TGTGCCAGCAGTGAACGGACAGCGAACACTGAAGCTTTCTTT. It specifies CASSERTANTEAFF.

The genes are TRBV5-4 and TRBJ2-5; TRBD2 agrees at 7 bases. J gave up 4 bases and V 4 bases, and 10 bases lay outside the gene matches. This CDR3 is 15 amino acids long. Looked up from germline, CDR1 is SGHNT and CDR2 is YYREEE (reference sequence). The chain's CDR3 is CASSPGGGRRETQYF. The CDR3, as DNA: TGTGCCAGCAGCCCTGGGGGGGGGAGGCGAGAGACCCAGTACTTC.

The chain couples TRBV19 to TRBJ1-1; D is ambiguous. Germline CDR1 and CDR2: LNHDA and SQIVND (reference sequence). The CDR3 is made up of 12 amino acids. V gave up 3 bases and J gave up 1 base, with 3 bases separating them. The CDR3 loop reads CASSIGNTEAFF. The CDR3 coding sequence is TGTGCCAGTAGTATCGGGAACACTGAAGCTTTCTTT.

The V call is TRBV19, the J call TRBJ2-1; TRBD2 might be the D (6 bases). Germline V gene sequence: CDR1 LNHDA, CDR2 SQIVND (reference sequence). V lost 4 bases, J lost 2 bases, and 12 bases lay in between. There are 15 residues in the CDR3. In DNA, the CDR3 is TGTGCCAGTAGTACCTCAGCGGGTGCCTACAATGAGCAGTTCTTC. Translated: CASSTSAGAYNEQFF.

The V and J genes are TRBV21-1 and TRBJ2-4; the D call in the table, TRBD1, was not verified against the DNA. TRBV21-1 is listed as a pseudogene. This CDR3 spans 9 amino acids. The CDR3 protein is CARGGIQYF. The DNA for the CDR3 is TGTGCCAGAGGGGGCATTCAGTACTTC.

This clone was seen once. The chain recombines TRBV19 with TRBJ1-1; D gene unclear. Trimming took off 6 bases at V and 1 base at J, with 12 bases between the two ends. CDR1 is LNHDA and CDR2 is SQIVND in the germline V gene (reference sequence). The CDR3 consists of 14 residues. CDR3 coding DNA: TGTGCCAGTAGCCGGATAACACCGAACACTGAAGCTTTCTTT. Translated, it gives CASSRITPNTEAFF.

This clone appeared a single time. The CDR3 region has the DNA TGTGCCAGCAGTTCCTACGGGACTAGCGGGAGCGGGGGGGAGTTCTTC. It yields the protein CASSSYGTSGSGGEFF. The chain couples TRBV28 to TRBJ2-1; the match to TRBD2 covers 14 bases. The V gene end was trimmed by 4 bases and the J gene end by 14 bases; junction bases not matched to a gene: 13. The CDR3 is made up of 16 amino acids. Germline V CDR1 and CDR2: MDHEN, SYDVKM.

This chain joins TRBV7-9 and TRBJ2-7, with unresolved D. Trimming took off 0 bases at V and 2 bases at J, with 17 bases between the two ends. Germline loops: CDR1 SEHNR, CDR2 FQNEAQ (reference sequence). The CDR3 totals 17 residues. The CDR3 loop reads CASSLAGNSPVAYEQYF. The CDR3 DNA is TGTGCCAGCAGCTTAGCGGGGAATAGCCCAGTAGCCTACGAGCAGTACTTC.

The chain combines TRBV6-5 with TRBJ2-5; the match to TRBD2 covers 10 bases. The CDR3 spans 15 residues. V lost 5 bases to trimming and J lost 4 bases; unmatched junction nucleotides: 7. CDR1 and CDR2 from the germline V gene are MNHEY and SVGAGI. CDR3 sequence reads: CASSPQAGGLETQYF. The CDR3 DNA reads as TGTGCCAGCAGTCCTCAAGCGGGAGGGCTAGAGACCCAGTACTTC.

This clone was observed a handful of times. Other DNA sequences within the sample encode an identical CDR3. The gene calls are TRBV14 and TRBJ2-7; 8 nucleotides match TRBD2. Germline V gives CDR1 SGHDN, CDR2 FVKESK. The V and J ends lost 2 bases and 2 bases, in that order; junction bases with no gene match: 5. This CDR3 has 15 amino acids. The CDR3 nucleotides are TGTGCCAGCAGCCAATACGGGGGGGCGGCCTACGAGCAGTACTTC. This encodes CASSQYGGAAYEQYF.

The chain uses TRBV5-6 and TRBJ1-3; D gene ambiguous. CDR1 and CDR2 from the germline V gene are SGHDT and YYEEEE. The CDR3 length is 14 residues. Between the trimmed V and J ends, which lost 4 bases and 2 bases, there was a span of 10 bases. The CDR3 is CASSEPRAGNTIYF. The CDR3 nucleotides read TGTGCCAGCAGCGAGCCGAGGGCTGGAAACACCATATATTTT.

The chain combines TRBV5-6 with TRBJ1-1, with D possibly being TRBD1 (6 bases). Germline assignment: CDR1 SGHDT and CDR2 YYEEEE. V was shortened by 0 bases and J by 3 bases, with 12 bases between the two germline ends. CDR3 length equals 15 residues. The DNA of the CDR3 is TGTGCCAGCAGCTTGGGTTGGGGGCCCCACACTGAAGCTTTCTTT. The encoded protein is CASSLGWGPHTEAFF.